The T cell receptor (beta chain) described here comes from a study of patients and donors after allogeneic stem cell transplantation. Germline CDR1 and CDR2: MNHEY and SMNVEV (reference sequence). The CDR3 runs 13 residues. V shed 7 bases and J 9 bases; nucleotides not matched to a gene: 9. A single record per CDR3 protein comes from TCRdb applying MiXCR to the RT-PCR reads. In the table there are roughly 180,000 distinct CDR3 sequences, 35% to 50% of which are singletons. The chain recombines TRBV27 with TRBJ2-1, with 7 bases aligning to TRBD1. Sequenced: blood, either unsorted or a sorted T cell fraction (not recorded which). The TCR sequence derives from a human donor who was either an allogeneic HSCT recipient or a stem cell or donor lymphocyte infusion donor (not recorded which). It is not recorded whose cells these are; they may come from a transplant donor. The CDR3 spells CASTRQGISEQFF. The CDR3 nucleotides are TGTGCCAGCACTCGACAGGGAATAAGTGAGCAGTTCTTC.